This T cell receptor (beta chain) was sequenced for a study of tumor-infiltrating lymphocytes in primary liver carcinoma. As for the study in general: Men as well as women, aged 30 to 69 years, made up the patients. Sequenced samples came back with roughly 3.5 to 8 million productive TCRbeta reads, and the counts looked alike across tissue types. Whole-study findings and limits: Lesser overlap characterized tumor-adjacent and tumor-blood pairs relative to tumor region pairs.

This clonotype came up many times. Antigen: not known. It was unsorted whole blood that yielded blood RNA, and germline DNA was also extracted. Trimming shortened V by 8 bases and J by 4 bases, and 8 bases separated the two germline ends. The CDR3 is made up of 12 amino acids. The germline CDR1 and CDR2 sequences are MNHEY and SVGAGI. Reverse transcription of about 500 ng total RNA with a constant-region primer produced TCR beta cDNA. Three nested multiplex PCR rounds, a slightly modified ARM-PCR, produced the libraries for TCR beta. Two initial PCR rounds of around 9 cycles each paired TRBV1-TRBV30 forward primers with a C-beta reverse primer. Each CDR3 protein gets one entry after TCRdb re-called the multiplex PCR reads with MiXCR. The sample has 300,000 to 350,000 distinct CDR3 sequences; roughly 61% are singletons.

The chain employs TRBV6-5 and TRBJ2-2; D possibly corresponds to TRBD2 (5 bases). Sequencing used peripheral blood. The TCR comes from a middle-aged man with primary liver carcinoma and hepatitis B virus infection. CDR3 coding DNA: TGTGCCAGCGGACGGGGCACCGGGGAGCTGTTTTTT. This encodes CASGRGTGELFF.